Below, 26 T cell receptor beta chains from the same sample are listed, as sequenced in a study of blood T cell repertoires in COVID-19. Sequencing was performed with immunoSEQ multiplex PCR; in TCRdb, only in-frame clones are kept and a portion is missing. Altogether hundreds of thousands of clones are present, over 80% being singletons, with the ten largest covering about 1.6%. Sequenced input: peripheral blood. These receptors originate from a woman aged 40 to 49 who had recovered from COVID-19.

The V gene is TRBV5-1, the J gene TRBJ2-1, with 9 bases matching TRBD1. Germline V gene data show CDR1 as SGHRS and CDR2 as YFSETQ. V shed 4 bases, J shed 6 bases, and the junction held 11 bases outside the gene matches. There are 16 residues in the CDR3. The CDR3 sequence is CASSLRGQGLSNEQFF. Here the CDR3 DNA reads TGCGCCAGCAGCCTGAGAGGACAGGGGCTGTCCAATGAGCAGTTCTTC.

The chain recombines TRBV4-1 with TRBJ2-3; TRBD1 is a possible D gene (6 bases). Between the trimmed V and J ends, which lost 1 base and 2 bases, there was a span of 10 bases. CDR1 MGHRA and CDR2 YSYEKL come from the germline V gene. The CDR3 sequence is 15 residues long. Here the CDR3 DNA reads TGCGCCAGCAGCCAAGTGCAGGGGAACACAGATACGCAGTATTTT. It is translated as CASSQVQGNTDTQYF.

This clone was observed a few times. This chain links TRBV5-6 with TRBJ1-2; 8 positions match TRBD1. V was clipped by 4 bases and J by 7 bases; unmatched bases: 9. Germline V CDR1 and CDR2: SGHDT, YYEEEE. The length of the CDR3 is 14 residues. The CDR3 reads CASSPGTGVFGYTF. The DNA of the CDR3 is TGTGCCAGCAGCCCTGGGACAGGAGTTTTTGGCTACACCTTC.

This chain joins TRBV18 and TRBJ1-2; 8 bases match TRBD1. With V trimmed by 3 bases and J by 7 bases, 4 bases remained unmatched. CDR3 length equals 13 residues. In germline, CDR1 is KGHSH, CDR2 LQKENI. The CDR3 region has the DNA TGTGCCAGCTCACCCGGGACAGGCGGTGGCTACACCTTC. This gives the protein CASSPGTGGGYTF. Full variable domain (outside the CDR3, taken from reference TRBV18 and TRBJ1-2): NAGVMQNPRHLVRRRGQEARLRCSPMKGHSHVYWYRQLPEEGLKFMVYLQKENIIDESGMPKERFSAEFPKEGPSILRIQQVVRGDSAAYFCASSPGTGGGYTFGSGTRLTVV.

The CDR3: CASSRGAGFYYNEQFF. The DNA for the CDR3 is TGTGCCAGCAGCCGGGGAGCGGGTTTCTACTACAATGAGCAGTTCTTC. The rearrangement joins TRBV7-9 to TRBJ2-1; perhaps TRBD2 as D (6 bases). Germline CDR1 is SEHNR and CDR2 is FQNEAQ (reference sequence). The CDR3 is 16 residues long. V was pared by 5 bases and J by 3 bases, with 17 bases between.

The genes are TRBV10-3 and TRBJ1-2, with 9 bases aligning to TRBD1. Germline-derived CDR1 and CDR2 are ENHRY and SYGVKD. The CDR3 extends over 14 amino acids. V lost 6 bases and J lost 6; bases outside the gene matches: 8. The CDR3 DNA sequence: TGTGCCATCAGCCCGGGACAGGGAGGAAATGGCTACACCTTC. Its translation: CAISPGQGGNGYTF.

The J gene is TRBJ1-1, the V gene TRBV29-1; no clear D. The CDR3 length is 13 residues. From germline, CDR1 is SQVTM and CDR2 ANQGSEA. With 4 bases removed from V and 2 bases from J, the gap between germline ends came to 11 bases. CDR3 bases: TGCAGCGTTGCAGGTCAACCCAACACTGAAGCTTTCTTT. Translated, it gives CSVAGQPNTEAFF. The variable domain in full, with the rest retrieved from reference TRBV29-1 and TRBJ1-1, is SAVISQKPSRDICQRGTSLTIQCQVDSQVTMMFWYRQQPGQSLTLIATANQGSEATYESGFVIDKFPISRPNLTFSTLTVSNMSPEDSSIYLCSVAGQPNTEAFFGQGTRLTVV.

V and J are TRBV7-2 and TRBJ2-3, with TRBD2 as a possible D gene (6 bases). Trimming took off 0 bases at V and 4 bases at J, with 11 bases between the two ends. Germline V gene sequence: CDR1 SGHTA, CDR2 FQGNSA. This CDR3 is 15 amino acids long. The CDR3 reads CASSLAVAAADTQYF. Here the CDR3 DNA reads TGTGCCAGCAGCTTAGCGGTAGCGGCGGCAGATACGCAGTATTTT.

The rearrangement links TRBV29-1 to TRBJ2-2; D not certain. This CDR3 region has 15 residues. V dropped 7 bases and J dropped 0 bases, with 15 bases sitting between them. Germline CDR1 reads SQVTM; CDR2 reads ANQGSEA. The CDR3, as DNA: TGCAGCGCCCGCCGGCAGGCTGCGAACACCGGGGAGCTGTTTTTT. Translating gives CSARRQAANTGELFF.

The chain is built from TRBV7-2 and TRBJ2-1; 10 bases are a match to TRBD2. This CDR3 comprises 15 residues. After removal of 6 bases from V and 6 bases from J, the junction contained 8 bases not matched to a gene. Germline V gene data show CDR1 as SGHTA and CDR2 as FQGNSA. The CDR3 DNA sequence: TGTGCCAGCAGTACCAGACTAGCGGGTGGCAATGAGCAGTTCTTC. Residues: CASSTRLAGGNEQFF.

The chain carries TRBV6-2 or TRBV6-3 and TRBJ2-1; 12 positions match TRBD2. V gave up 0 bases and J gave up 0 bases; unmatched junction bases: 9. Germline CDR1 reads MNHEY; CDR2 reads SVGEGT. The CDR3 runs to 20 residues. For the CDR3, the DNA is TGTGCCAGCAGTTACTCGAACCTAGCGGGGGGGAAATTCTCCTACAATGAGCAGTTCTTC. It encodes CASSYSNLAGGKFSYNEQFF.

V is TRBV10-1 and J is TRBJ2-7; 7 bases match TRBD1. The V segment lost 6 bases and the J segment 6 bases; nucleotides outside the gene matches: 8. The CDR3 covers 13 residues. The germline V gene encodes CDR1 WNHNN and CDR2 SYGVQD (reference sequence). The DNA for the CDR3 is TGCGCCAGCAGCCGCGACAGGGATTCCGAGCAGTACTTC. Translated, it gives CASSRDRDSEQYF.

The chain recombines TRBV4-2 with TRBJ1-4, with 8 bases that match TRBD1. Per the germline V gene, CDR1 is LGHNA and CDR2 is YNFKEQ. The V segment lost 4 bases and the J segment 7 bases; nucleotides outside the gene matches: 11. This CDR3 is 16 amino acids long. The DNA for the CDR3 is TGTGCCAGCAGCCTAGTCGGGGGACAGGAGAGTGAAAAACTGTTTTTT. Residues: CASSLVGGQESEKLFF.

This rearrangement joins TRBV13 to TRBJ2-5; D is possibly TRBD1 (5 bases). The germline V gene has CDR1 PRHDT and CDR2 FYEKMQ (reference sequence). The V end was cut by 5 bases, the J end by 5 bases, with 21 bases between. The CDR3 length is 16 residues. For the CDR3, the DNA is TGTGCCAGCAGCACCCGTCCGGGCAGGGCCGGGGAGACCCAGTACTTC. Protein: CASSTRPGRAGETQYF. Full variable domain (missing parts from reference TRBV13 and TRBJ2-5): AAGVIQSPRHLIKEKRETATLKCYPIPRHDTVYWYQQGPGQDPQFLISFYEKMQSDKGSIPDRFSAQQFSDYHSELNMSSLELGDSALYFCASSTRPGRAGETQYFGPGTRLLVL.

The CDR3 bases are TGTGCCAGCAGCTTAGGGCAGGGGGTGAAAAACGAGCAGTACTTC. This codes for CASSLGQGVKNEQYF. The chain couples TRBV7-9 to TRBJ2-7; 7 bases align to TRBD1. The trim removed 1 base at V and 5 bases at J, leaving 8 bases unmatched. CDR1 is SEHNR and CDR2 is FQNEAQ in the germline V gene (reference sequence). The CDR3 has 15 residues.

The genes are TRBV6-6 and TRBJ2-5, with D perhaps TRBD2 (7 bases). V was trimmed by 0 bases and J by 7 bases, leaving 9 bases between them. CDR1 is MNHNY and CDR2 is SVGAGI in the germline V gene (reference sequence). CDR3 length equals 13 residues. CDR3 amino acids: CASSYSGGATQYF. CDR3 DNA: TGTGCCAGCAGTTACTCAGGGGGGGCGACCCAGTACTTC.

The V call is TRBV6-5, the J call TRBJ1-1, with 9 bases matching TRBD1. The CDR3 has 15 amino acids. With V trimmed by 2 bases and J by 3 bases, 4 bases remained unmatched. The germline V gene encodes CDR1 MNHEY and CDR2 SVGAGI. CDR3 region: CASSYGTGMDTEAFF. CDR3 sequence (DNA): TGTGCCAGCAGTTACGGGACAGGGATGGACACTGAAGCTTTCTTT.

In its sample, this clone was seen once. The CDR3 coding sequence is TGCGCCAGCAGCCAAGATGGAGGGTCTTATCAGCCCCAGCATTTT. Translation gives CASSQDGGSYQPQHF. The chain employs TRBV4-3 and TRBJ1-5; D gene ambiguous. Germline CDR1 is LGHNA and CDR2 is YSLEER. This CDR3 contains 15 residues. Trimming removed 0 bases from V and 5 bases from J, with 11 bases in between.

The chain combines TRBV19 with TRBJ1-1; 7 bases agree with TRBD1. The germline CDR1 and CDR2 sequences are LNHDA and SQIVND (reference sequence). The CDR3 consists of 15 residues. V shed 10 bases, J shed 1 base, and the junction held 12 bases outside the gene matches. The CDR3 protein is CATSISGGPNTEAFF. The CDR3 bases are TGTGCCACTTCTATATCAGGGGGGCCGAACACTGAAGCTTTCTTT.

The V and J genes are TRBV18 and TRBJ2-1; D not resolved. The V gene lost 2 bases and the J gene lost 0 bases, with 11 bases spanning the gap. The germline CDR1 and CDR2 sequences are KGHSH and LQKENI. The CDR3 is made up of 16 amino acids. The CDR3 DNA reads TGTGCCAGCTCACCAGCCAGGCAACTCTCCTACAATGAGCAGTTCTTC. This sequence encodes CASSPARQLSYNEQFF.

The CDR3: CASSLAGGTQGFEAFF. CDR3 DNA: TGCGCCAGCAGCTTGGCCGGCGGTACCCAGGGGTTTGAAGCTTTCTTT. The chain uses TRBV5-1 and TRBJ1-1; tentatively, D is TRBD1 (6 bases). CDR1 is SGHRS, CDR2 YFSETQ, per germline. The V end was cut by 0 bases, the J end by 7 bases, with 19 bases between. This CDR3 region has 16 residues.

The chain uses TRBV4-1 and TRBJ1-1, with a tentative D call TRBD1 (5 bases). The CDR3 length is 13 residues. CDR1 is MGHRA, CDR2 YSYEKL, per germline. Trimming took 0 bases from V and 6 from J, leaving 8 bases between them. The DNA for the CDR3 is TGCGCCAGCAGCCAAGATACGGGGGCTGAAGCTTTCTTT. It specifies CASSQDTGAEAFF.

This sequence joins TRBV27 and TRBJ2-1; D may be TRBD1 (6 bases). Germline V CDR1 and CDR2: MNHEY, SMNVEV (reference sequence). This CDR3 is 14 amino acids long. V lost 8 bases to trimming and J lost 7 bases, with 18 bases between them. CDR3 DNA: TGTGCCAGCGGCCCGGGACACTGGGGGAATGAGCAGTTCTTC. The encoded protein is CASGPGHWGNEQFF.

V and J are TRBV5-1 and TRBJ2-7, with D uncertain. V lost 4 bases and J 1 base, leaving 12 bases between the germline ends. CDR1 and CDR2 (germline): SGHRS, YFSETQ. The CDR3 is 14 residues long. In DNA form, the CDR3 reads TGCGCCAGCAGCCCCCTAACAGAGTCCTACGAGCAGTACTTC. Translated, it gives CASSPLTESYEQYF.

This clone was observed a handful of times. The CDR3 reads CASSYSYSYPYGYTF. CDR3 nucleotides: TGTGCCAGCAGTTACTCATACAGCTACCCCTATGGCTACACCTTC. The V and J genes are TRBV6-5 and TRBJ1-2; D not certain. The germline V gene has CDR1 MNHEY and CDR2 SVGAGI. This CDR3 has 15 residues. V gave up 0 bases and J gave up 4 bases, with 12 bases separating them.

This chain links TRBV7-2 with TRBJ2-5; D not resolved. V gave up 3 bases and J gave up 7 bases, with 9 bases separating them. Germline V lookup: CDR1 SGHTA, CDR2 FQGNSA. The CDR3 runs to 12 residues. The CDR3 nucleotides read TGTGCCAGCAGCTTTCTCCAGGCGACCCAGTACTTC. Protein sequence: CASSFLQATQYF.